This T cell receptor (beta chain) derives from a study of blood T cell repertoires in COVID-19. Across the whole study: Sources were T cells, B-cell-depleted T cells, or PBMCs; the material itself was cDNA or gDNA.

V lost 5 bases, J lost 0 bases, and 18 bases stayed unmatched. The CDR3 consists of 20 residues. The germline CDR1 and CDR2 sequences are MDHEN and SYDVKM. This table comes from immunoSEQ multiplex PCR, and its TCRdb copy is limited to in-frame clones, with some not included. The sample has fewer than 70,000 clones, more than 70% seen once. The chain recombines TRBV28 with TRBJ2-3, with 9 positions matching TRBD2. The receptor was isolated from a man between 25 and 39 years old with COVID-19, enrolled during active disease. Sequencing was performed on peripheral blood. The chain's CDR3 is CASSPASGNVRGTSTDTQYF. As DNA, the CDR3 is TGTGCCAGCAGTCCCGCTAGCGGGAATGTCAGGGGTACTAGCACAGATACGCAGTATTTT.